This T cell receptor beta chain was sequenced during a study of memory CD4+ T cells and cytomegalovirus serostatus. For the study at large: Of the healthy Belgian adults, 9 or 10 were CMV seropositive and 20 to 25 seronegative.

Points from the study as a whole: The CMV-associated TCR signature appears largely within the CD4+ memory repertoire. Each of 67 CMV-associated TCRbeta sequences occurred in one to five individuals.

The V and J ends lost 4 bases and 1 base, in that order; junction bases with no gene match: 3. The CDR3 totals 14 residues. CDR1 is SGHRS, CDR2 YFSETQ, per germline. Single viable CD3+CD4+CD8-CD45RO+ cells were sorted as the memory CD4+ T cells. CMV serostatus came from serum IgG against pp150, pp28, p38, p52. This clone came up once. The antigen remains undetermined. Profiled with immunoSEQ multiplex PCR; TCRdb holds only in-frame clones, not every one. The sample holds roughly 84,000 clones; 80% are singletons and the top ten take around 0.78%. The TCR sequence derives from an adult in good health and CMV-seronegative. The V call is TRBV5-1, the J call TRBJ1-1; TRBD1 matches at 8 bases. Specimen: memory CD4+ T cells from blood. CDR3 loop: CASSLTGANTEAFF. The CDR3, as DNA: TGCGCCAGCAGCCTGACAGGGGCGAACACTGAAGCTTTCTTT.